These 22 T cell receptor beta chains share one sample of origin, sequenced in a study of T cells in Graves' hyperthyroidism and ophthalmopathy. It was RNA transcripts that yielded the amplified TCR beta CDR3 regions. The HTBI set primed first-round TCR CDR3 RT-PCR. TCRdb re-called the multiplex PCR reads with MiXCR, one entry per CDR3 protein. The sample holds 300,000 to 400,000 distinct CDR3 sequences, 14% seen once. Material: blood. All receptors come from a woman in her fifties or sixties with Graves' hyperthyroidism.

This clonotype showed up many times. The rearrangement joins TRBV12-3 or TRBV12-4 to TRBJ2-5; 10 bases are shared with TRBD2. The J segment lost 1 base and the V segment lost 6 bases, leaving 5 bases of the junction unmatched. This CDR3 spans 15 amino acids. The CDR3 DNA follows: TGTGCCAGCAGCCCTTGGACTAGCGGCCAAGAGACCCAGTACTTC. This gives the protein CASSPWTSGQETQYF.

At least ten counts were recorded for this clonotype. The V gene is TRBV5-1, the J gene TRBJ2-4; no reliable D call. V was shortened by 0 bases and J by 0 bases, with 10 bases between the two germline ends. CDR1 SGHRS and CDR2 YFSETQ come from the germline V gene. The CDR3 is made up of 16 amino acids. The CDR3 DNA is TGCGCCAGCAGCTTGGACTTCCATCTAGCCAAAAACATTCAGTACTTC. Protein sequence: CASSLDFHLAKNIQYF.

This clonotype appeared many times. This chain joins TRBV5-1 and TRBJ1-1; no clear D. Germline V CDR1 and CDR2: SGHRS, YFSETQ. The CDR3 is made up of 14 amino acids. Trimming left V 3 bases short and J 2 bases short, with 11 bases between. The CDR3 DNA sequence: TGCGCCAGCAGCTGGAACTCCGGCAACACTGAAGCTTTCTTT. Translating gives CASSWNSGNTEAFF. The full variable domain, in which reference TRBV5-1 and TRBJ1-1 provide the parts outside the CDR3, is KAGVTQTPRYLIKTRGQQVTLSCSPISGHRSVSWYQQTPGQGLQFLFEYFSETQRNKGNFPGRFSGRQFSNSRSEMNVSTLELGDSALYLCASSWNSGNTEAFFGQGTRLTVV.

This clonotype was seen more than once but under ten times. The J gene is TRBJ2-1, the V gene TRBV30; 8 bases agree with TRBD2. The germline V gene has CDR1 GTSNPN and CDR2 SVGIG (reference sequence). The CDR3 has 14 amino acids. With 4 bases clipped from V and 1 base from J, the junction kept 3 bases outside the gene matches. CDR3 sequence reads: CAWNSGISYNEQFF. CDR3 sequence (DNA): TGTGCCTGGAATAGCGGGATTTCCTACAATGAGCAGTTCTTC.

This clonotype was observed at least ten times. The chain joins TRBV29-1 to TRBJ2-7; 14 nucleotides match TRBD2. The CDR3 extends over 13 amino acids. Germline CDR1 reads SQVTM; CDR2 reads ANQGSEA. V lost 5 bases to trimming and J lost 4 bases; unmatched junction nucleotides: 1. The CDR3 region is CSVRTSGRYEQYF. CDR3 in DNA: TGCAGCGTTAGGACTAGCGGGAGGTACGAGCAGTACTTC.

This clonotype was recorded many times. The gene calls are TRBV2 and TRBJ1-2, with unresolved D. Germline V gene data show CDR1 as SNHLY and CDR2 as FYNNEI. Deletions cut 0 bases from V and 7 bases from J, with 12 bases between. This CDR3 region has 14 residues. CDR3 sequence (DNA): TGTGCCAGCAGTGAAGCGTCAGGTTTATTTGGCTACACCTTC. Residues: CASSEASGLFGYTF. Variable domain in full (rest from reference TRBV2 and TRBJ1-2): EPEVTQTPSHQVTQMGQEVILRCVPISNHLYFYWYRQILGQKVEFLVSFYNNEISEKSEIFDDQFSVERPDGSNFTLKIRSTKLEDSAMYFCASSEASGLFGYTFGSGTRLTVV.

This sequence joins TRBV19 and TRBJ2-3; TRBD2 aligns across 10 bases. Germline CDR1 LNHDA, CDR2 SQIVND (reference sequence). CDR3 length: 16 amino acids. With 6 bases clipped from V and 4 bases from J, the junction kept 10 bases outside the gene matches. CDR3 protein: CASRHPSGSSADTQYF. The CDR3, as DNA: TGTGCCAGTAGACATCCTAGCGGGAGTTCAGCAGATACGCAGTATTTT.

A word on this clonotype: A read error is possible here, since a much larger clone lies one base away. The V gene is TRBV5-1, the J gene TRBJ2-7, with TRBD2 identical over 15 bases. This CDR3 contains 17 residues. With 0 bases clipped from V and 7 bases from J, the junction kept 8 bases outside the gene matches. The germline V gene encodes CDR1 SGHRS and CDR2 YFSETQ. The CDR3 bases are TGCGCCAGCAGCTTGGGGACTAGCGGGAGGGCAAGGGATGAGCAGTACTTC. This encodes CASSLGTSGRARDEQYF.

This clonotype appeared a few times. V usage is TRBV5-1 and J usage is TRBJ2-7, with 11 bases matching TRBD1. This CDR3 comprises 14 residues. The junction had 5 bases not matched to a gene; V was cut back by 4 bases and J by 5 bases. Germline V gene data show CDR1 as SGHRS and CDR2 as YFSETQ. CDR3 residues: CASSVGQGANEQYF. The DNA for the CDR3 is TGCGCCAGCAGCGTAGGACAGGGGGCTAACGAGCAGTACTTC.

This clonotype was detected many times. The chain combines TRBV28 with TRBJ2-1; D not resolved. CDR3 length equals 14 residues. V gave up 1 base and J gave up 4 bases, with 8 bases separating them. Germline V gene data show CDR1 as MDHEN and CDR2 as SYDVKM. CDR3 DNA: TGTGCCAGCAGTTTATTACCGGAGTACAATGAGCAGTTCTTC. Its translation: CASSLLPEYNEQFF. The full variable domain, with the rest looked up from reference TRBV28 and TRBJ2-1, is DVKVTQSSRYLVKRTGEKVFLECVQDMDHENMFWYRQDPGLGLRLIYFSYDVKMKEKGDIPEGYSVSREKKERFSLILESASTNQTSMYLCASSLLPEYNEQFFGPGTRLTVL.

This clonotype was seen ten or more times. V usage is TRBV28 and J usage is TRBJ2-3; D possibly corresponds to TRBD2 (5 bases). Germline CDR1 and CDR2: MDHEN and SYDVKM. The CDR3 length is 13 residues. The CDR3 protein is CATSGVARDTQYF. The DNA for the CDR3 is TGTGCAACCTCCGGGGTAGCACGAGATACGCAGTATTTT.

This clonotype was observed a few times. The rearrangement joins TRBV7-9 to TRBJ1-1; the D is unclear. The V end was cut by 3 bases, the J end by 7 bases, with 3 bases between. Germline loops: CDR1 SEHNR, CDR2 FQNEAQ (reference sequence). The CDR3 consists of 10 residues. The CDR3 reads CASSFNEAFF. The CDR3 DNA reads TGTGCCAGCAGCTTTAATGAAGCTTTCTTT.

The CDR3 loop is CASSYSAHNEQFF. DNA for the CDR3: TGTGCCAGCAGTTACTCGGCGCACAATGAGCAGTTCTTC. The chain links TRBV6-6 to TRBJ2-1; D remains unclear. This CDR3 is built from 13 residues. Germline V CDR1 and CDR2: MNHNY, SVGAGI (reference sequence). The V and J ends lost 0 bases and 5 bases respectively, with 5 bases between them.

In its sample, this clonotype was seen many times. The V call is TRBV2, the J call TRBJ2-4; maybe TRBD1 (6 bases). CDR1 is SNHLY and CDR2 is FYNNEI in the germline V gene. The germline V and J ends were trimmed by 1 base and 0 bases, with 13 bases remaining between them. The CDR3 sequence is 17 residues long. CDR3 nucleotides: TGTGCCAGCAGTGAAGACTGGGGGCTACTAGCCAAAAACATTCAGTACTTC. Translated, it gives CASSEDWGLLAKNIQYF.

The V and J genes are TRBV7-9 and TRBJ2-7, with D uncertain. V was cut by 3 bases and J by 0 bases, with 9 bases left in between. The V gene's germline CDR1 is SEHNR and CDR2 FQNEAQ (reference sequence). The CDR3 loop spans 14 amino acids. CDR3 bases: TGTGCCAGCAGCTTCGGGCCGAACTCCTACGAGCAGTACTTC. Translated, it gives CASSFGPNSYEQYF.

Note on this clonotype: One end of the junction is discordant with germline, which a read error may explain. This sequence joins TRBV5-1 and TRBJ2-5; 13 bases are a match to TRBD2. There are 15 residues in the CDR3. CDR1 and CDR2 (germline): SGHRS, YFSETQ. The chain's CDR3 is CASSTGLAGAETRYF. CDR3 nucleotide sequence: TGCGCCAGCAGCACCGGACTAGCGGGAGCAGAGACCCGGTACTTC.

This clonotype turned up a few times. J is TRBJ2-7 and V is TRBV19; the D gene is possibly TRBD2 (5 bases). The CDR3 length is 13 residues. The germline CDR1 and CDR2 sequences are LNHDA and SQIVND (reference sequence). V lost 2 bases and J lost 6, with 11 bases in between. The CDR3 sequence is CASSITARGEQYF. As DNA, the CDR3 is TGTGCCAGTAGTATAACCGCCCGGGGCGAGCAGTACTTC.

This clonotype was seen at least ten times. The chain uses TRBV5-1 and TRBJ2-7; D unclear. This CDR3 is built from 11 residues. Trimming removed 1 base from V and 5 bases from J, with 4 bases in between. Germline CDR1 is SGHRS and CDR2 is YFSETQ. The CDR3 DNA follows: TGCGCCAGCAGCTTGAAGAACGAGCAGTACTTC. This gives the protein CASSLKNEQYF.

This chain connects TRBV20-1 to TRBJ1-6, with a weak D call TRBD1 (5 bases). The V end lost 6 bases, the J end lost 0 bases, and 18 bases lay between the germline ends. Germline assignment: CDR1 DFQATT and CDR2 SNEGSKA (reference sequence). The CDR3 covers 17 residues. CDR3 in DNA: TGCAGTGCACCTCAGGACGACAGAAGCTCCTATAATTCACCCCTCCACTTT. Protein product: CSAPQDDRSSYNSPLHF.

This clonotype has more than one count but fewer than ten. This chain links TRBV28 with TRBJ2-7, with D tentatively TRBD1 or TRBD2 (5 bases each). The CDR3 consists of 15 residues. V lost 5 bases and J lost 3, with 17 bases in between. Per germline, CDR1 MDHEN and CDR2 SYDVKM. CDR3 coding DNA: TGTGCCAGCAGTGGCCCGGGACGGGGTGGCTACGAGCAGTACTTC. This translates into CASSGPGRGGYEQYF.

Ten or more counts support this clonotype. V is TRBV12-3 or TRBV12-4 and J is TRBJ2-5; 8 nucleotides line up with TRBD1. The CDR3 is 16 amino acids. Germline trimming cut 1 base from V and 0 bases from J; bases unmatched to any gene: 4. CDR3 coding DNA: TGTGCCAGCAGTTTAGGCGACAGGGGCTACCAAGAGACCCAGTACTTC. Translation gives CASSLGDRGYQETQYF.

This clonotype was counted at least ten times. This chain links TRBV5-1 with TRBJ2-3; D unclear. With 4 bases removed from V and 5 bases from J, the gap between germline ends came to 8 bases. CDR1 is SGHRS and CDR2 is YFSETQ in the germline V gene. CDR3 length: 12 amino acids. The CDR3 here is CASSRHQDTQYF. The CDR3 bases are TGCGCCAGCAGCAGGCATCAAGATACGCAGTATTTT.